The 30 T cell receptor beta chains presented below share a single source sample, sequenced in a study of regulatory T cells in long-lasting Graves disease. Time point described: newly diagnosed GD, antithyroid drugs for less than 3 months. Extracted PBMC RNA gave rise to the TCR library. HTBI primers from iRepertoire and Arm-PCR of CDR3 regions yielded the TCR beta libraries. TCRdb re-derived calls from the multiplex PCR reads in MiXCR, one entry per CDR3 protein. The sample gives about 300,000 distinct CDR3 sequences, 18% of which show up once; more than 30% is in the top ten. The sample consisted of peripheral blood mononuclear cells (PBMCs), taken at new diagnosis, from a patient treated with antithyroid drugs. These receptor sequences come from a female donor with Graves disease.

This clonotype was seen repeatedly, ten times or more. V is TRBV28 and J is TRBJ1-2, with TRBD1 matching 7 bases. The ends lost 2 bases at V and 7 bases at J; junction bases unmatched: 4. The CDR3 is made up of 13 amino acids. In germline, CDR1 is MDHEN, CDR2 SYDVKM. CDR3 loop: CASSLTGEAGYTF. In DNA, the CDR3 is TGTGCCAGCAGTTTAACAGGGGAGGCTGGCTACACCTTC.

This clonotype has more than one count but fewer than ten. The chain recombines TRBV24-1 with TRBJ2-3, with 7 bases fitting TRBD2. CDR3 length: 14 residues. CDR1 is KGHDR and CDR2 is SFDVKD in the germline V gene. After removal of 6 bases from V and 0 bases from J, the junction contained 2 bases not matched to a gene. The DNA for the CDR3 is TGTGCCACCAGTCCGCGGGAGAGCACAGATACGCAGTATTTT. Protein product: CATSPRESTDTQYF.

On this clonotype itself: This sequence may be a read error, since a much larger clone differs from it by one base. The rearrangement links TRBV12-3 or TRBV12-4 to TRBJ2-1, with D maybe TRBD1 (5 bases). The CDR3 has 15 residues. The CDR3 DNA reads TGTGCCAGCAGTTCCCGAGACAGTCCCTACAATGAGCAGCTCTTC. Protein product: CASSSRDSPYNEQLF.

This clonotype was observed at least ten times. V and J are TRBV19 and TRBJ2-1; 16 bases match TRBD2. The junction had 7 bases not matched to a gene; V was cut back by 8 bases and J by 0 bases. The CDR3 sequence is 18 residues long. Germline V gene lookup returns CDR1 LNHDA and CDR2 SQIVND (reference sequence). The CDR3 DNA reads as TGTGCCAGTCGTCCCGGGACTAGCGGGAGGGCCTCCTACAATGAGCAGTTCTTC. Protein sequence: CASRPGTSGRASYNEQFF.

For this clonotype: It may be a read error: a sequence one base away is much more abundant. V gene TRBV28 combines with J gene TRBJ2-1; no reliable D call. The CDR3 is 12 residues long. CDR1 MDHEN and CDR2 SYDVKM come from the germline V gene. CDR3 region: CASRLAVNEQLF. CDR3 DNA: TGTGCCAGCAGATTAGCAGTAAATGAGCAGCTCTTC.

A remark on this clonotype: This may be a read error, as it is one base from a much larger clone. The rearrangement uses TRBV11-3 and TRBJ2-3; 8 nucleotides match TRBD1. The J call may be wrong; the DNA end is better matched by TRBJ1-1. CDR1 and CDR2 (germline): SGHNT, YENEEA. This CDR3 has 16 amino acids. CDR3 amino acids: CASSHGQGAGDTEAFF. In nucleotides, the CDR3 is TGTGCCAGCAGCCATGGACAGGGTGCGGGGGACACTGAAGCTTTCTTT.

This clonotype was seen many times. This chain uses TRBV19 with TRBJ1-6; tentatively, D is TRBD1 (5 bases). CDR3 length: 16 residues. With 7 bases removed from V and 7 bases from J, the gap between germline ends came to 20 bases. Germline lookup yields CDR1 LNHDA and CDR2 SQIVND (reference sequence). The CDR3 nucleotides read TGTGCCAGTAAAGGGTGGCAGGGCGACGGCAATTCACCCCTCCACTTT. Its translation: CASKGWQGDGNSPLHF.

CDR3 region: CASSPGLAGAFNEQFF. The CDR3 DNA is TGTGCCAGCAGCCCAGGACTAGCGGGAGCCTTCAATGAGCAGTTCTTC. The J gene is TRBJ2-1, the V gene TRBV7-8, with 13 bases lining up with TRBD2. CDR1 and CDR2 (germline): SGHVS, FQNEAQ. The length of the CDR3 is 16 residues. With V trimmed by 5 bases and J by 6 bases, 7 bases remained unmatched.

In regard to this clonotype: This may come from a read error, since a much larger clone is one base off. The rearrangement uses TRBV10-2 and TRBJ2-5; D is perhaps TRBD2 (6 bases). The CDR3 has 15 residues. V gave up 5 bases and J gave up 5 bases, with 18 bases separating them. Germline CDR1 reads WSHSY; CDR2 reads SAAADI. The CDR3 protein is CASSRVDSGVETQYF. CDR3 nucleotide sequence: TGCGCCAGCAGTCGGGTGGATAGCGGCGTGGAGACCCAGTACTTC.

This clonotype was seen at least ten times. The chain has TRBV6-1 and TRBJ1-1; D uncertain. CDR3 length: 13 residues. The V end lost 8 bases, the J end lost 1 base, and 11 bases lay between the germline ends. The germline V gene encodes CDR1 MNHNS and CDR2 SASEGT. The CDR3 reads CASGRYENTEAFF. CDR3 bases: TGTGCCAGCGGAAGGTACGAGAACACTGAAGCTTTCTTT.

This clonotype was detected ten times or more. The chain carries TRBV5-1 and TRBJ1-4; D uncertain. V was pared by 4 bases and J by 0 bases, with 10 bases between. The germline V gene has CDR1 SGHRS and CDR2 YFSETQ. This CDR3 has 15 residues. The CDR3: CASSPIGATNEKLFF. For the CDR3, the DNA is TGCGCCAGCAGCCCTATCGGGGCAACTAATGAAAAACTGTTTTTT.

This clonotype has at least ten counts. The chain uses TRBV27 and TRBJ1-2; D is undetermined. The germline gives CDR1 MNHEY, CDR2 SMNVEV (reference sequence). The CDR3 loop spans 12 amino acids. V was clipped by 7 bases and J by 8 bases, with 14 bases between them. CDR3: CASIDTMGGYTF. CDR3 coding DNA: TGTGCCAGCATCGACACGATGGGAGGCTACACCTTC.

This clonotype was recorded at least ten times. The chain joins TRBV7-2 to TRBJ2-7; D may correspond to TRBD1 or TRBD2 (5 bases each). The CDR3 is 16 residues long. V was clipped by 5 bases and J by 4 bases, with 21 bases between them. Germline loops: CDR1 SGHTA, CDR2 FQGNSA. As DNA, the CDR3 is TGTGCCAGCAGCAACCCCGGGACGACGTTAGAATACGAGCAGTACTTC. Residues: CASSNPGTTLEYEQYF.

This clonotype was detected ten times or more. This CDR3 reads CASSLLQAGGPSDTQYF. Written as DNA, the CDR3 is TGTGCCAGCAGTCTACTCCAAGCGGGAGGGCCCTCAGATACGCAGTATTTT. The V call is TRBV28, the J call TRBJ2-3, with 10 bases that match TRBD2. Germline V gives CDR1 MDHEN, CDR2 SYDVKM. V lost 5 bases and J lost 4; bases outside the gene matches: 12. This CDR3 comprises 17 residues.

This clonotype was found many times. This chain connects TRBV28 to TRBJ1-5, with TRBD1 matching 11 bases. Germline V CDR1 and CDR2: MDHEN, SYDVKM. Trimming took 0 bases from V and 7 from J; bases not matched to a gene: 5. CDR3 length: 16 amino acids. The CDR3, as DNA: TGTGCCAGCAGTTTATGGGGACAGGGGGACGGACAGCCCCAGCATTTT. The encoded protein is CASSLWGQGDGQPQHF.

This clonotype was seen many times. In DNA form, the CDR3 reads TGTGCCACCAGCAGAGTCAACCTTGGAGAGACTGAAGCTTTCTTT. Its protein is CATSRVNLGETEAFF. The chain combines TRBV15 with TRBJ1-1; D not certain. The CDR3 is 15 amino acids. Trimming removed 1 base from V and 5 bases from J, with 14 bases in between. Looked up from germline, CDR1 is LNHNV and CDR2 is YYDKDF (reference sequence).

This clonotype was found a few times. This chain's CDR3 is CASSFLSLHDTQYF. The CDR3 nucleotides are TGTGCCAGCAGCTTTTTGTCCCTGCACGATACGCAGTATTTT. This sequence joins TRBV7-2 and TRBJ2-3; D gene unclear. The germline V and J ends were trimmed by 3 bases and 6 bases, with 13 bases remaining between them. Germline values: CDR1 SGHTA, CDR2 FQGNSA. The CDR3 is 14 amino acids. The entire variable domain, with the rest obtained from reference TRBV7-2 and TRBJ2-3, is as follows: GAGVSQSPSNKVTEKGKDVELRCDPISGHTALYWYRQSLGQGLEFLIYFQGNSAPDKSGLPSDRFSAERTGGSVSTLTIQRTQQEDSAVYLCASSFLSLHDTQYFGPGTRLTVL.

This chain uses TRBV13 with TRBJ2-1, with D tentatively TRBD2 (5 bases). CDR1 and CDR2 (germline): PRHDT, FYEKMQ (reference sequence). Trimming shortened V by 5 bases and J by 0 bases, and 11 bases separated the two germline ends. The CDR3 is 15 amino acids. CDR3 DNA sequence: TGTGCCAGCAGCCCCCGGAGGAGCTCCTACAATGAGCAGTTCTTC. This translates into CASSPRRSSYNEQFF.

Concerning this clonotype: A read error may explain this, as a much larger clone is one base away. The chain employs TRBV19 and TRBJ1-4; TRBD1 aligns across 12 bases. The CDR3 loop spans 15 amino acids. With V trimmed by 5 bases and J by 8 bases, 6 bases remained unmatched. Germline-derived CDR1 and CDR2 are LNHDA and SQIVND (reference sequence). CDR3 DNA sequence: TGTGCCAGTAGTCCCGGGGACAGGGGGCCCGAAAAACTGTTTTTT. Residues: CASSPGDRGPEKLFF.

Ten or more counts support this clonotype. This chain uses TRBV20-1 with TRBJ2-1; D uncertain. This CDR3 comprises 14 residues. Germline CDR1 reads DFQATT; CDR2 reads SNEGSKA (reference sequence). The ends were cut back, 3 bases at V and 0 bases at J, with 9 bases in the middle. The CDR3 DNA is TGCAGTGCTAGGAGCCGTAGCTCCTACAATGAGCAGTTCTTC. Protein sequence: CSARSRSSYNEQFF.

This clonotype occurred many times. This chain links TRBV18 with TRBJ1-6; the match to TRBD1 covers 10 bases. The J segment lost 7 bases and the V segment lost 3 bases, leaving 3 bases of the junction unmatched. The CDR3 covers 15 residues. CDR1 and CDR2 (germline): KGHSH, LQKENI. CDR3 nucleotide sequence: TGTGCCAGCTCACCTTCGGGACAGGGGAATTCACCCCTCCACTTT. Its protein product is CASSPSGQGNSPLHF.

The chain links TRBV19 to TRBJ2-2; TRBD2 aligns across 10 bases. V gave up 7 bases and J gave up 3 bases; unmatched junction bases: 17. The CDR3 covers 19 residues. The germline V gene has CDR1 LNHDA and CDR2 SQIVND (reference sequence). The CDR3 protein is CASKEYRLAGVWDTGELFF. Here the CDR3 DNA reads TGTGCCAGTAAGGAATATCGACTAGCGGGTGTTTGGGACACCGGGGAGCTGTTTTTT.

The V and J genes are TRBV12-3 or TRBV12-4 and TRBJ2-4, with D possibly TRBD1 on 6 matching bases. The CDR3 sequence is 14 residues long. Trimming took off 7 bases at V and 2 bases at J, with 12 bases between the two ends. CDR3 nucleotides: TGTGCCAGCACGAGGGGGATAACCAAAAACATTCAGTACTTC. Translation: CASTRGITKNIQYF.

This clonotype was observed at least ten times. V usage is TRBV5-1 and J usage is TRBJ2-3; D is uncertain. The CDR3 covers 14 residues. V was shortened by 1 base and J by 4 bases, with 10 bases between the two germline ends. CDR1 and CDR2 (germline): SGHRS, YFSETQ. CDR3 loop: CASSLSTKADTQYF. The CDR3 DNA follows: TGCGCCAGCAGCTTGTCAACGAAAGCAGATACGCAGTATTTT.

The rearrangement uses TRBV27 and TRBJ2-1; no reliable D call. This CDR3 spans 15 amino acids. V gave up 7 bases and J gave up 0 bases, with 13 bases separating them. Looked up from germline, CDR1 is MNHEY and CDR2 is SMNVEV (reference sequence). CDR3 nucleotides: TGTGCCAGCATCGTGAGTGGAAGCTCCTACAATGAGCAGTTCTTC. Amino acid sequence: CASIVSGSSYNEQFF.

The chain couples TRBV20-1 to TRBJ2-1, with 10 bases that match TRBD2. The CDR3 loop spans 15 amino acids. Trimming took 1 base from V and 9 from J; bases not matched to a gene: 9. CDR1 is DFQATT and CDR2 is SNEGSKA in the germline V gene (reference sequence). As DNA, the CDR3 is TGCAGTGCTAGAGTTAGCGGGAGGCCCGGCGCTGAGCAGTTCTTC. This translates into CSARVSGRPGAEQFF.

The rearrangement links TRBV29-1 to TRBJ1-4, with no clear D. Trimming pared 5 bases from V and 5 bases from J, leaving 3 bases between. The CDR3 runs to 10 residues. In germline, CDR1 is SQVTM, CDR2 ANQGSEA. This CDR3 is CSVLNEKLFF. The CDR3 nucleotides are TGCAGCGTTCTGAATGAAAAACTGTTTTTT.

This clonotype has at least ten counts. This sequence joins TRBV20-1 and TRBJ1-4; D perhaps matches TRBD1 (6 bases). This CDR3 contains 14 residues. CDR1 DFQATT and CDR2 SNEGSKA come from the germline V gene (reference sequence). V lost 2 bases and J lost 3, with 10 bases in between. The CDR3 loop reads CSARIGQPNEKLFF. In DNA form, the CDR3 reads TGCAGTGCTAGAATCGGACAGCCTAATGAAAAACTGTTTTTT.

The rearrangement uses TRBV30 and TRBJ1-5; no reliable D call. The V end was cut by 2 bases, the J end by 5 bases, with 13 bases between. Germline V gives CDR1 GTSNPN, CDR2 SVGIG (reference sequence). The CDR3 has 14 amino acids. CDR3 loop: CAWSIGTADQPQHF. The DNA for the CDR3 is TGTGCCTGGAGTATTGGAACCGCGGATCAGCCCCAGCATTTT.

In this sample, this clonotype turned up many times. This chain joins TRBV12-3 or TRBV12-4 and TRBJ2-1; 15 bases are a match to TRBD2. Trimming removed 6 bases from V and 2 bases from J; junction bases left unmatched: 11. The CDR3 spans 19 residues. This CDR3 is CASRNGVGLAGGAYNEQFF. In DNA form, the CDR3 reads TGTGCCAGCAGAAATGGGGTGGGACTAGCGGGAGGAGCCTACAATGAGCAGTTCTTC.